These T cell receptor beta chains were read from a single sample in a study of blood T cells in healthy people across ages. TCRdb fed the 5' RACE reads into MiXCR, producing one record per CDR3 protein. The data show 850,000 to 950,000 distinct CDR3 sequences, around 30% seen once. Sequenced: blood. These receptors were collected from a woman over 75 in good health. Each CDR3 is given with its conserved first and last residue. D genes are given only for firm matches. Clone size appears in some rows only: once, few, many, or a class for an expanded clone.

J	V	size	D	DNA	CDR3
TRBJ2-3	TRBV30	many	-	TGTGCCTGGAGTCAAAGAGATACGCAGTATTTT	CAWSQRDTQYF
TRBJ1-6	TRBV3-1	-	-	TGTGCCAGCAGCCAAGTAGGGGCTAACTCCTATAATTCACCCCTCCACTTT	CASSQVGANSYNSPLHF
TRBJ2-6	TRBV24-1	-	TRBD1	TGTGCCACCAGTGATTCTCCAGGACAGGGATCGGGGGCCAACGTCCTGACTTTC	CATSDSPGQGSGANVLTF
TRBJ1-4	TRBV30	few	-	TGTGCCTGGAGGGAGGCAGCTAATGAAAAACTGTTTTTT	CAWREAANEKLFF
TRBJ2-3	TRBV7-9	many	-	TGTGCCAGCAGGGAATTCTCGAGGGGCACAGATACGCAGTATTTT	CASREFSRGTDTQYF
TRBJ2-6	TRBV3-1	-	TRBD1	TGTGCCAGCAGCCCCACCGGCAGGGGGAAATCTGGGGCCAACGTCCTGACTTTC	CASSPTGRGKSGANVLTF
TRBJ2-3	TRBV6-2/TRBV6-3	many	TRBD1	TGTGCCAGCAGTTACGGGGGACAGGAGACGGATACGCAGTATTTT	CASSYGGQETDTQYF
TRBJ2-7	TRBV7-9	-	-	TGTGCCAGCAGCGGACTGGGACAACGGGGCGAGCAGTACTTC	CASSGLGQRGEQYF
TRBJ2-1	TRBV5-1	-	-	TGCGCCAGCAGCTTGGCTGCATCCAATGAGCAGTTCTTC	CASSLAASNEQFF
TRBJ2-2	TRBV7-2	few	-	TGTGCCAGCAGCTTATGGGATGGGAACACCGGGGAGCTGTTTTTT	CASSLWDGNTGELFF
TRBJ2-1	TRBV11-2	many	-	TGTGCCAGCAGCATTGTCAATGAGCAGTTCTTC	CASSIVNEQFF
TRBJ2-3	TRBV3-1	many	-	TGTGCCAGCAGCCAAGCCAAGGTGATCAGCACAGATACGCAGTATTTT	CASSQAKVISTDTQYF
TRBJ2-5	TRBV20-1	many	TRBD2	TGCAGTGCTAGAGATCGGTCGGATAGCGGGGGCGGGGAGACCCAGTACTTC	CSARDRSDSGGGETQYF
TRBJ1-1	TRBV30	few	-	TGTGCCTGGAGTGCAGGGCGGAACACTGAAGCTTTCTTT	CAWSAGRNTEAFF